The 22 T cell receptor beta chains in this list originate from one sample, sequenced in a study of technical replicates of blood from several donors. Produced via immunoSEQ multiplex PCR; TCRdb's table is partial and in-frame only. The sample carries about 89,000 clones, approximately 93% recorded once. The sequenced sample was T cells isolated from PBMCs. All receptors come from a human donor in good health.

This chain connects TRBV6-5 to TRBJ2-5; tentative D call: TRBD1 (6 bases). CDR1 MNHEY and CDR2 SVGAGI come from the germline V gene. CDR3 length: 15 amino acids. V lost 6 bases to trimming and J lost 2 bases, with 16 bases between them. The CDR3 region is CASRSQGILQETQYF. The CDR3 coding sequence is TGTGCCAGCAGATCTCAGGGGATCCTACAAGAGACCCAGTACTTC.

CDR3 protein: CASREQGVMLNEQFF. CDR3 bases: TGTGCCAGTAGGGAACAGGGGGTTATGTTAAATGAGCAGTTCTTC. This rearrangement joins TRBV19 to TRBJ2-1; 8 positions agree with TRBD1. The germline V gene has CDR1 LNHDA and CDR2 SQIVND (reference sequence). The CDR3 is 15 residues long. V shed 6 bases and J 7 bases; nucleotides not matched to a gene: 11. Based on the CDR3 plus reference TRBV19 and TRBJ2-1, the full variable domain is DGGITQSPKYLFRKEGQNVTLSCEQNLNHDAMYWYRQDPGQGLRLIYYSQIVNDFQKGDIAEGYSVSREKKESFPLTVTSAQKNPTAFYLCASREQGVMLNEQFFGPGTRLTVL.

This clone appeared a single time. The V call is TRBV5-1, the J call TRBJ1-2; TRBD1 is a possible D gene (5 bases). This CDR3 spans 12 amino acids. Trimming took off 0 bases at V and 10 bases at J, with 10 bases between the two ends. CDR1 and CDR2 from the germline V gene are SGHRS and YFSETQ. CDR3 sequence reads: CASSLEQEIYTF. CDR3 sequence (DNA): TGCGCCAGCAGCTTGGAACAGGAGATCTACACCTTC.

The chain links TRBV7-9 to TRBJ1-1; D is perhaps TRBD1 (6 bases). Germline V gene data show CDR1 as SEHNR and CDR2 as FQNEAQ (reference sequence). The V end lost 8 bases, the J end lost 0 bases, and 13 bases lay between the germline ends. The CDR3 sequence is 14 residues long. The CDR3 region has the DNA TGTGCCAGCGGCCGGACAGCGATGAACACTGAAGCTTTCTTT. The encoded protein is CASGRTAMNTEAFF. Full variable domain (rest looked up from reference TRBV7-9 and TRBJ1-1): DTGVSQNPRHKITKRGQNVTFRCDPISEHNRLYWYRQTLGQGPEFLTYFQNEAQLEKSRLLSDRFSAERPKGSFSTLEIQRTEQGDSAMYLCASGRTAMNTEAFFGQGTRLTVV.

This sequence joins TRBV10-1 and TRBJ2-7; the D gene is possibly TRBD1 (6 bases). V was trimmed by 2 bases and J by 4 bases, leaving 9 bases between them. This CDR3 is 13 amino acids long. CDR1 WNHNN and CDR2 SYGVQD come from the germline V gene (reference sequence). The CDR3 DNA reads as TGCGCCAGCAGTGAGCAAACAGGGTACGAGCAGTACTTC. Translating it yields CASSEQTGYEQYF.

The chain links TRBV11-3 to TRBJ2-3, with D possibly matching TRBD2 (5 bases). The CDR3 spans 14 residues. The ends were cut back, 3 bases at V and 2 bases at J, with 9 bases in the middle. Germline CDR1 is SGHNT and CDR2 is YENEEA. The CDR3, as DNA: TGTGCCAGCAGCTTTTCGGGGTCCACAGATACGCAGTATTTT. Protein sequence: CASSFSGSTDTQYF. The full variable domain, rest sourced from reference TRBV11-3 and TRBJ2-3, is EAGVVQSPRYKIIEKKQPVAFWCNPISGHNTLYWYLQNLGQGPELLIRYENEEAVDDSQLPKDRFSAERLKGVDSTLKIQPAELGDSAVYLCASSFSGSTDTQYFGPGTRLTVL.

This sequence joins TRBV7-9 and TRBJ1-2; no reliable D call. The ends were cut back, 5 bases at V and 0 bases at J, with 13 bases in the middle. The CDR3 has 15 amino acids. Germline lookup yields CDR1 SEHNR and CDR2 FQNEAQ (reference sequence). Here the CDR3 reads CASSTRVDSNYGYTF. The CDR3, as DNA: TGTGCCAGCAGCACCCGAGTTGACTCTAACTATGGCTACACCTTC.

V usage is TRBV13 and J usage is TRBJ2-7; the match to TRBD2 covers 8 bases. With 8 bases clipped from V and 6 bases from J, the junction kept 30 bases outside the gene matches. Germline CDR1 and CDR2: PRHDT and FYEKMQ (reference sequence). The CDR3 consists of 20 residues. The CDR3, as DNA: TGTGCCAGCCAGCCTGCATCCATGTTTGATCTCGACGGGGGGGCCCCCGAGCAGTACTTC. Amino acid sequence: CASQPASMFDLDGGAPEQYF.

The chain links TRBV7-6 to TRBJ1-4; 7 bases line up with TRBD1. J was trimmed by 3 bases and V by 3 bases; bases with no gene match: 1. From germline, CDR1 is SGHVS and CDR2 FNYEAQ. This CDR3 is built from 14 residues. The CDR3 loop is CASSLTGPNEKLFF. The CDR3, as DNA: TGTGCCAGCAGCTTGACAGGGCCTAATGAAAAACTGTTTTTT.

The rearrangement uses TRBV6-1 and TRBJ1-2; possible D gene TRBD1, 6 bases. The germline CDR1 and CDR2 sequences are MNHNS and SASEGT. The V and J ends lost 2 bases and 7 bases respectively, with 20 bases between them. The CDR3 length is 16 residues. The CDR3 protein is CASSERVVAGEGGYTF. The CDR3 bases are TGTGCCAGCAGTGAAAGGGTGGTGGCAGGGGAGGGTGGCTACACCTTC.

In this sample, this clone turned up once. The chain uses TRBV11-3 and TRBJ2-5, with TRBD1 as a possible D gene (6 bases). Trimming cost V 5 bases and J 3 bases, with 16 bases left between them. This CDR3 spans 15 amino acids. Per germline, CDR1 SGHNT and CDR2 YENEEA. For the CDR3, the DNA is TGTGCCAGCAGCCCGGACAGAAGGTTAGAAGAGACCCAGTACTTC. Its protein product is CASSPDRRLEETQYF.

The chain joins TRBV28 to TRBJ2-1, with 9 bases aligning to TRBD2. The CDR3 contains 16 residues. Germline trimming cut 5 bases from V and 0 bases from J; bases unmatched to any gene: 5. CDR1 is MDHEN, CDR2 SYDVKM, per germline. For the CDR3, the DNA is TGTGCCAGCAGTCCATGGACTAGCGCCTCCTACAATGAGCAGTTCTTC. Residues: CASSPWTSASYNEQFF. The complete variable domain, with remaining parts taken from reference TRBV28 and TRBJ2-1, reads DVKVTQSSRYLVKRTGEKVFLECVQDMDHENMFWYRQDPGLGLRLIYFSYDVKMKEKGDIPEGYSVSREKKERFSLILESASTNQTSMYLCASSPWTSASYNEQFFGPGTRLTVL.

The CDR3 coding sequence is TGTGCCAGCAGGGGGGGGACATCGTTAAGTTTAGGCTACACCTTC. It translates to CASRGGTSLSLGYTF. The chain joins TRBV6-1 to TRBJ1-2; the D gene is possibly TRBD1 (6 bases). The CDR3 is 15 amino acids. V was trimmed by 6 bases and J by 8 bases, leaving 22 bases between them. CDR1 is MNHNS and CDR2 is SASEGT in the germline V gene.

The chain joins TRBV19 to TRBJ2-7; TRBD2 matches 9 bases. Unmatched junction bases numbered 7, after V lost 10 bases and J lost 3 bases. CDR1 and CDR2 from the germline V gene are LNHDA and SQIVND (reference sequence). CDR3 size: 13 residues. Written as DNA, the CDR3 is TGTGCCACCTCGACTAGCGGAAACTACGAGCAGTACTTC. Translated: CATSTSGNYEQYF.

This chain uses TRBV1 with TRBJ1-5; TRBD1, the D gene given by the table, was not confirmed from the DNA. TRBV1 corresponds to a pseudogene. This CDR3 region has 16 residues. CDR3 nucleotide sequence: TGCACCAGCCGAACAGGGTTCCACTATAGCAATCAGCCCCAGCATTTT. It encodes CTSRTGFHYSNQPQHF.

The chain carries TRBV6-5 and TRBJ2-5; D perhaps matches TRBD1 (6 bases). Germline CDR1 is MNHEY and CDR2 is SVGAGI. CDR3 length equals 14 residues. V was pared by 2 bases and J by 1 base, with 8 bases between. CDR3 sequence: CASSYQGGQETQYF. DNA of the CDR3: TGTGCCAGCAGTTACCAAGGGGGCCAAGAGACCCAGTACTTC.

The chain couples TRBV10-3 to TRBJ2-7, with D perhaps TRBD2 (5 bases). Trimming shortened V by 10 bases and J by 2 bases, and 12 bases separated the two germline ends. CDR3 length: 12 residues. CDR1 and CDR2 from the germline V gene are ENHRY and SYGVKD. The CDR3 loop is CATYGETYEQYF. The CDR3 DNA is TGTGCCACCTACGGGGAAACCTACGAGCAGTACTTC.

The chain employs TRBV6-1 and TRBJ2-7; D uncertain. The CDR3 has 15 residues. V lost 1 base, J lost 4 bases, and 14 bases lay in between. CDR1 is MNHNS and CDR2 is SASEGT in the germline V gene. CDR3 sequence reads: CASSEVQVFPYEQYF. CDR3 DNA: TGTGCCAGCAGTGAAGTCCAGGTTTTCCCTTACGAGCAGTACTTC.

The chain is built from TRBV14 and TRBJ1-2; 8 bases map to TRBD1. J gave up 6 bases and V 1 base, and 7 bases lay outside the gene matches. This CDR3 comprises 15 residues. Germline V gives CDR1 SGHDN, CDR2 FVKESK. The CDR3 protein is CASSQALTGVDGYTF. CDR3 nucleotide sequence: TGTGCCAGCAGCCAAGCTTTGACAGGGGTTGATGGCTACACCTTC.

The chain links TRBV5-1 to TRBJ1-1; 8 positions match TRBD1. The CDR3 is made up of 16 amino acids. V dropped 4 bases and J dropped 4; count of bases not matched to a gene: 12. CDR1 and CDR2 from the germline V gene are SGHRS and YFSETQ. CDR3 in DNA: TGCGCCAGCAGCCTACCAACTCCAGGGGGCATCACTGAAGCTTTCTTT. Protein sequence: CASSLPTPGGITEAFF.

Written as DNA, the CDR3 is TGTGCCAGCAGTTTACAGGGGGGTAATGAGCAGTTCTTC. Its protein is CASSLQGGNEQFF. V and J are TRBV27 and TRBJ2-1, with D possibly matching TRBD1 (7 bases). The V end lost 2 bases, the J end lost 7 bases, and 9 bases lay between the germline ends. There are 13 residues in the CDR3. In germline, CDR1 is MNHEY, CDR2 SMNVEV (reference sequence).

This clone occurred once. V is TRBV7-9 and J is TRBJ2-7, with TRBD1 identical over 11 bases. Germline lookup yields CDR1 SEHNR and CDR2 FQNEAQ (reference sequence). V shed 4 bases, J shed 1 base, and the junction held 15 bases outside the gene matches. This CDR3 spans 19 amino acids. In nucleotides, the CDR3 is TGTGCCAGCAGCTCCTCGGATTATGGACAGGGGGCTCGATCCTACGAGCAGTACTTC. The encoded protein is CASSSSDYGQGARSYEQYF.